The rows below give T cell receptor beta chains drawn from one sample of a study of shared clonotypes between healthy human individuals. The data were produced by immunoSEQ multiplex PCR, yet TCRdb's version contains in-frame clones alone and is incomplete. This table has 2 million to 2.5 million clones, approximately 95% appearing once. Sequenced input: naive CD4+ T cells from PBMCs. The receptor source for this set is a man between 18 and 35 years old in good health. Some clones in this sample may be carry-over from other donors' samples. CDR3s include the opening cysteine and the closing phenylalanine or tryptophan. A D gene is named only where the DNA matches it firmly. Only some rows state a clone size, as once, few, many or a class for expanded clones.

j_call cdr3_length clone_size d_call v_call cdr3_aa cdr3_nt
TRBJ1-2 13 . . TRBV28 CASSTGTIYGYTF TGTGCCAGCAGTACCGGGACCATATATGGCTACACCTTC
TRBJ2-7 15 . . TRBV27 CASTETPHCSYEQYF TGTGCCAGCACCGAAACCCCCCATTGCTCCTACGAGCAGTACTTC
TRBJ1-1 17 once TRBD1 TRBV11-2 CASSQTGGRPLNTEAFF TGTGCCAGCAGCCAAACAGGGGGCCGGCCCTTGAACACTGAAGCTTTCTTT
TRBJ2-7 12 . . TRBV28 CASSTPRREQYF TGTGCCAGCAGTACCCCCCGGCGTGAGCAGTACTTC
TRBJ1-2 13 once . TRBV5-1 CASSIGENYGYTF TGCGCCAGCAGTATAGGGGAGAACTATGGCTACACCTTC
TRBJ2-1 17 . TRBD1 TRBV7-2 CASSLVGSRGFHNEQFF TGTGCCAGCAGCTTAGTAGGTTCCAGGGGGTTCCACAATGAGCAGTTCTTC
TRBJ1-2 14 . . TRBV5-1 CASSPGGYTNGYTF TGCGCCAGCAGCCCTGGCGGGTATACGAATGGCTACACCTTC
TRBJ1-4 15 . . TRBV28 CASSLRSGFNEKLFF TGTGCCAGCAGCCTTCGGTCAGGATTTAATGAAAAACTGTTTTTT
TRBJ2-3 14 . . TRBV2 CASGGRMATDTQYF TGTGCCAGCGGGGGCCGGATGGCCACAGATACGCAGTATTTT
TRBJ2-1 13 once TRBD1 TRBV5-6 CASRRQGGYEQFF TGTGCCAGCAGAAGACAGGGGGGCTATGAGCAGTTCTTC
TRBJ1-1 12 . . TRBV6-6 CASRTANTEAFF TGTGCCAGCAGAACGGCGAACACTGAAGCTTTCTTT
TRBJ2-1 16 . . TRBV5-1 CASSLGAGWDNNEQFF TGCGCCAGCAGCTTGGGCGCAGGGTGGGACAACAATGAGCAGTTCTTC
TRBJ1-3 13 once . TRBV5-1 CASSFDTGNTIYF TGCGCCAGCAGCTTCGACACCGGAAACACCATATATTTT
TRBJ2-5 12 . TRBD2 TRBV7-8 CASSLGGGDRYF TGTGCCAGCAGCCTAGGTGGGGGGGACCGGTACTTC
TRBJ1-3 19 . TRBD1 TRBV4-3 CASSLTQWGQGSSGNTIYF TGCGCCAGCAGCCTTACTCAATGGGGACAGGGGAGCTCTGGAAACACCATATATTTT
TRBJ2-2 16 . TRBD1 TRBV18 CASSLIRGLDAGELFF TGTGCCAGCTCACTTATCAGGGGGCTGGACGCCGGGGAGCTGTTTTTT
TRBJ2-4 13 once . TRBV28 CASSLGLRNIQYF TGTGCCAGCAGTTTGGGCCTTCGGAACATTCAGTACTTC
TRBJ1-5 16 . . TRBV6-6 CASSYSSGISNQPQHF TGTGCCAGCAGTTACTCTTCGGGAATCAGCAATCAGCCCCAGCATTTT
TRBJ2-2 18 . TRBD1 TRBV25-1 CASSEYGDRGPSTGELFF TGTGCCAGCAGTGAATACGGGGACAGGGGGCCGAGCACCGGGGAGCTGTTTTTT
TRBJ2-1 19 . TRBD2 TRBV27 CASSFRLAGGARSYNEQFF TGTGCCAGCAGTTTTCGGCTAGCGGGAGGGGCACGGTCCTACAATGAGCAGTTCTTC
TRBJ1-1 14 few . TRBV28 CASVLSLSPREAFF TGTGCCAGCGTTTTGTCTCTGTCGCCGCGTGAAGCTTTCTTT
TRBJ2-7 13 . . TRBV5-1 CASSSPGSYEQYF TGCGCCAGCAGCTCCCCGGGTTCCTACGAGCAGTACTTC
TRBJ2-7 10 . . TRBV28 CASSLYEQYF TGTGCCAGCAGTCTATACGAGCAGTACTTC
TRBJ2-3 15 . TRBD1 TRBV2 CASSDRTGGTDTQYF TGTGCCAGCAGTGACCGGACAGGGGGCACCGATACGCAGTATTTT
TRBJ2-2 13 . . TRBV29-1 CSGRQLHTGELFF TGCAGCGGACGGCAGCTGCACACCGGGGAGCTGTTTTTT
TRBJ2-7 14 . . TRBV15 CATSRVGGVYEQYF TGTGCCACCAGCAGAGTTGGGGGTGTGTACGAGCAGTACTTC
TRBJ2-1 19 . TRBD2 TRBV7-2 CASSLGIGRSGRRDNEQFF TGTGCCAGCAGCTTAGGAATAGGCCGGAGCGGGAGAAGGGACAATGAGCAGTTCTTC
TRBJ1-1 13 . . TRBV6-1 CASSRTRNTEAFF TGTGCCAGCAGCCGGACGAGGAACACTGAAGCTTTCTTT
TRBJ2-7 15 once TRBD2 TRBV7-2 CASSSLGRGLYEQYF TGTGCCAGCAGCTCCCTCGGGAGGGGATTGTACGAGCAGTACTTC
TRBJ2-7 15 . TRBD1 TRBV27 CASSKYVGQAYEQYF TGTGCCAGCAGTAAATACGTGGGACAGGCCTACGAGCAGTACTTC
TRBJ2-1 15 . . TRBV6-6 CASSSGIHPYNEQFF TGTGCCAGCAGTTCCGGGATTCATCCATACAATGAGCAGTTCTTC
TRBJ2-1 14 . TRBD2 TRBV29-1 CSAGRLAGVGEQFF TGCAGCGCCGGGAGGCTAGCGGGAGTCGGTGAGCAGTTCTTC
TRBJ2-7 13 once . TRBV10-1 CASSESGTYEQYF TGCGCCAGCAGTGAGTCGGGGACCTACGAGCAGTACTTC
TRBJ2-7 14 . TRBD2 TRBV2 CASSGGGSSYEQYF TGTGCCAGCAGTGGAGGCGGGAGCTCCTACGAGCAGTACTTC
TRBJ1-6 14 . . TRBV5-1 CASSLDRNNSPLHF TGCGCCAGCAGCTTGGACAGAAATAATTCACCCCTCCACTTT
TRBJ1-2 13 . TRBD1 TRBV5-8 CASSAGTGVGYTF TGTGCCAGCAGCGCTGGGACAGGGGTTGGCTACACCTTC
TRBJ2-3 13 once TRBD2 TRBV5-8 CASSSSGTDTQYF TGTGCCAGCAGTTCTAGCGGGACAGATACGCAGTATTTT
TRBJ2-7 15 . TRBD1 TRBV7-3 CASSPGQSSSYEQYF TGTGCCAGCAGCCCGGGACAGTCCAGCTCCTACGAGCAGTACTTC
TRBJ2-2 13 . . TRBV28 CASSFIGAGELFF TGTGCCAGCAGTTTTATTGGTGCCGGGGAGCTGTTTTTT
TRBJ2-1 12 . . TRBV7-3 CASSLTMAGQFF TGTGCCAGCAGCTTAACGATGGCTGGCCAGTTCTTC
TRBJ2-4 13 . . TRBV21-1 CASSTQGRNIQYF TGTGCCAGCAGCACTCAGGGTAGGAACATTCAGTACTTC
TRBJ2-7 16 . . TRBV2 CASRGEAHKKTYEQYF TGTGCCAGCAGGGGAGAAGCGCACAAAAAAACCTACGAGCAGTACTTC
TRBJ2-1 17 . TRBD2 TRBV13 CASSFQAAGGPYNEQFF TGTGCCAGCAGCTTCCAGGCAGCGGGAGGGCCGTACAATGAGCAGTTCTTC
TRBJ2-1 12 . . TRBV19 CATDSSYNEQFF TGTGCCACCGACAGCTCCTACAATGAGCAGTTCTTC
TRBJ2-7 13 . TRBD1 TRBV7-3 CASSQDRVGEQYF TGTGCCAGCAGCCAAGACAGGGTGGGGGAGCAGTACTTC
TRBJ1-2 15 few TRBD1 TRBV19 CASSTAGGSNYGYTF TGTGCCAGTAGTACAGCAGGGGGCTCGAACTATGGCTACACCTTC
TRBJ2-5 14 . . TRBV28 CASSLSPGQETQYF TGTGCCAGCAGTTTATCCCCTGGGCAAGAGACCCAGTACTTC
TRBJ1-1 15 . . TRBV5-1 CASSLEGGRNTEAFF TGCGCCAGCAGCTTGGAGGGAGGAAGGAACACTGAAGCTTTCTTT
TRBJ1-5 13 few . TRBV30 CAWSGGTTQPQHF TGTGCCTGGAGTGGTGGAACGACTCAGCCCCAGCATTTT
TRBJ2-1 16 . TRBD1 TRBV5-4 CASSLSWDRGPNEQFF TGTGCCAGCAGCTTGTCTTGGGACAGGGGCCCCAATGAGCAGTTCTTC
TRBJ1-4 13 . . TRBV15 CATRTSNNEKLFF TGTGCCACCCGGACATCCAATAATGAAAAACTGTTTTTT
TRBJ2-4 14 once TRBD2 TRBV11-3 CASSPGRASNIQYF TGTGCCAGCAGCCCTGGGAGGGCTTCAAACATTCAGTACTTC
TRBJ2-5 14 . TRBD2 TRBV2 CASTGTSGIETQYF TGTGCCAGCACCGGGACTAGCGGGATTGAGACCCAGTACTTC
TRBJ2-2 14 . . TRBV5-8 CASSLGRWTGELFF TGTGCCAGCAGCTTGGGGCGCTGGACCGGGGAGCTGTTTTTT